Here is one T cell receptor beta chain with its context. The length of the CDR3 is 14 residues. The V gene's germline CDR1 is MNHEY and CDR2 SVGEGT. The V and J ends lost 2 bases and 8 bases respectively, with 14 bases between them. This sample is drawn from a study of blood T cell repertoires in COVID-19. Across the study: Samples of COVID-19 (acute and convalescent) were obtained from the United States, Italy and Spain.

Profiling relied on immunoSEQ multiplex PCR, and the TCRdb table lists in-frame clones only, not all of them. The sample has about 200,000 clones, roughly 82% seen once; the top ten hold more than 9%. The material sequenced was peripheral blood. The V gene is TRBV6-2 or TRBV6-3, the J gene TRBJ2-3; maybe TRBD2 (5 bases). The receptor was derived from a man aged 50-59 years with active or convalescent COVID-19. For the CDR3, the DNA is TGTGCCAGCAGTTACGACTCGGACTCCTCTACGCAGTATTTT. Its translation: CASSYDSDSSTQYF.